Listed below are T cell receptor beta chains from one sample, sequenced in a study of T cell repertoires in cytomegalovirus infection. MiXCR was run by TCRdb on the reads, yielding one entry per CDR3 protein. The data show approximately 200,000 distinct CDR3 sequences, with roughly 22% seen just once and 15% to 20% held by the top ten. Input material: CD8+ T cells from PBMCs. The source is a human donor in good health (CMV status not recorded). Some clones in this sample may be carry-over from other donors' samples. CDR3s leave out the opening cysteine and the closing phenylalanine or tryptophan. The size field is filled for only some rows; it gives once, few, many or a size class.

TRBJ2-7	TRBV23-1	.	AGDGAYEQY
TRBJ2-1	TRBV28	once	ASSSHRLAGGLNEQF
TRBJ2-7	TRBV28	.	ASSLDRGTYEQY
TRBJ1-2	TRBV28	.	ASRKGQGYYGYT
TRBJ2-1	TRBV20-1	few	SARSQRGSPANEQF
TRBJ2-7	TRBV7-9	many	ASSFVGFYEQY
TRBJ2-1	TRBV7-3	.	ASSLKGVGASYNEQF
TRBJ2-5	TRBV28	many	ASSPPSSGETQY
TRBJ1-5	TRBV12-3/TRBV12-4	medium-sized	ASSQTGGRNQPQH
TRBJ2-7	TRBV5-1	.	ASSQQWEGGYEQY
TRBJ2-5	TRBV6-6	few	ASTLGGAEETQY
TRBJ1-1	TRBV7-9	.	ASRYDVGNTEAF
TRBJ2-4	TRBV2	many	ASSEVLGIAKNIQY
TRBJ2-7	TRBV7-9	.	ASTLGAEQY
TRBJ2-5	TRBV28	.	ASSPAQDRETQY
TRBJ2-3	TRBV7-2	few	ASSLARLAGGLTDTQY
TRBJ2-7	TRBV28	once	ASSFWDRGYEQY
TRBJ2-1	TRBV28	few	ASTPLTGSLYNEQF
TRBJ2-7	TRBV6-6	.	ASSSLGLSYEQY
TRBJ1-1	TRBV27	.	ASILSGGRAF
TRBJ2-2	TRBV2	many	ASSVDRLIPNTGELF
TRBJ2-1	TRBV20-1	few	SASDTGQGRYNEQF
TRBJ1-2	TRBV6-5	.	ATLGGRGYGYT
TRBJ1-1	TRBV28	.	ASSATPEAF
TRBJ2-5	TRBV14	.	ASSQDRVTQETQY
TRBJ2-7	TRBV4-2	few	ASSPEGGTYEQY
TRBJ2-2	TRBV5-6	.	ASSTWINTGELF
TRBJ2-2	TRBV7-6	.	ASSLWVTTNTGELF
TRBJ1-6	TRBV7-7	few	ASSLAVDSPLH
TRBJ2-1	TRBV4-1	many	ASSHLSEQSYNEQF
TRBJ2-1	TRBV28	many	ASSFLIGGGDNLNEQF
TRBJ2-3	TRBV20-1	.	SARGLDLDTQY
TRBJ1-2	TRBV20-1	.	SAGPWNSYGYT
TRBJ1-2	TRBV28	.	VSSVWALTDLHFDYGYT
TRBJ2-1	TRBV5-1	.	ASSLAGGLGNEQF
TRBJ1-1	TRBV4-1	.	ASSQERIVNTEAF
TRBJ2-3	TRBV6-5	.	ASSYTVGPDTQY
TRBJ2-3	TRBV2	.	ARRFRTDTQY
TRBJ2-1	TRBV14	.	ASSQDWTSGVREQF
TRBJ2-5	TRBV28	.	ASSPKEDQETQY
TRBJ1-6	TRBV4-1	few	ASSQARAGNSPLH
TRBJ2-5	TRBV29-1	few	SVEKQGSETQY